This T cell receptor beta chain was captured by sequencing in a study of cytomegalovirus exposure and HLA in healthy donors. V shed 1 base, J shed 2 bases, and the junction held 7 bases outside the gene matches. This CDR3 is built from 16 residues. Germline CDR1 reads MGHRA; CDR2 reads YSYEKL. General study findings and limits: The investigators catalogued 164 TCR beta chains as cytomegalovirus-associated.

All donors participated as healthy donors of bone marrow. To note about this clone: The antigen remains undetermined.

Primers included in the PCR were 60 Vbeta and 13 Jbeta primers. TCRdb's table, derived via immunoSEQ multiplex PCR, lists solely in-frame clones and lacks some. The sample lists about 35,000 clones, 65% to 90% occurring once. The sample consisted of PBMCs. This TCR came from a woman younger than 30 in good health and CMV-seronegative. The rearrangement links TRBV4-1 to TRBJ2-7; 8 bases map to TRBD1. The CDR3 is CASSQGPDRGTYEQYF. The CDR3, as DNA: TGCGCCAGCAGCCAAGGCCCCGACAGGGGCACCTACGAGCAGTACTTC.